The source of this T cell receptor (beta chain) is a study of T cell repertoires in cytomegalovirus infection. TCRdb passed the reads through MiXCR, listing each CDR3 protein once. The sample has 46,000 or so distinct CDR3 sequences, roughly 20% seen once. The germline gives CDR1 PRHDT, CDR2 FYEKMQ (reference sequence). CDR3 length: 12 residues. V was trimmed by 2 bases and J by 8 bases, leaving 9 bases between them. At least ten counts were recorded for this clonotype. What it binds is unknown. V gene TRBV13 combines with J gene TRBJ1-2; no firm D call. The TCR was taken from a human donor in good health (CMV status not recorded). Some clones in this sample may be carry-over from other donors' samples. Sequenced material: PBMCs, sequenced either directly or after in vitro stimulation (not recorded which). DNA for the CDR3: TGTGCCAGCAGCTTACAAGGAGAAGGCTACACCTTC. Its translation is CASSLQGEGYTF.